This T cell receptor beta chain emerged from a study of cytomegalovirus exposure and HLA in healthy donors. Study summary: HLA-typed donors were the source of 80 million to 90 million unique TCRs, which an early data release held.

General study results and limits: Accurate HLA-A and HLA-B prediction from TCR beta sequences was reported for most subjects. Excluded: some indistinguishable V segments such as TRBV6-2 and TRBV6-3. Cytomegalovirus association was assigned to about 150 TCR beta chains.

On this clone: No antigen is known for it.

PCR amplification relied on 60 Vbeta primers (plus 13 Jbeta primers). The table came from immunoSEQ multiplex PCR; TCRdb's copy has only in-frame clones and leaves some out. The sample lists about 80,000 clones; 67% were seen once. This CDR3 contains 15 residues. Germline CDR1 LNHDA, CDR2 SQIVND (reference sequence). Trimming removed 4 bases from V and 4 bases from J, with 11 bases in between. This receptor was identified in a woman aged 45-65 years in good health and CMV-seropositive. Sequencing used PBMCs. V is TRBV19 and J is TRBJ2-6; unclear D gene. Here the CDR3 DNA reads TGTGCCAGTAGTACCACATCTTCCGGGGCCAACGTCCTGACTTTC. It encodes CASSTTSSGANVLTF.